Listed here is a single TCR beta chain. TCRdb's copy holds only in-frame clones and misses some; the assay was immunoSEQ multiplex PCR. The table shows about 480,000 clones, with about 79% occurring only once. Germline V lookup: CDR1 GTSNPN, CDR2 SVGIG (reference sequence). CDR3 length: 14 residues. V lost 3 bases to trimming and J lost 8 bases; unmatched junction nucleotides: 9. This sample is part of a study of shared clonotypes between healthy human individuals. The V gene is TRBV30, the J gene TRBJ2-1; 8 nucleotides align to TRBD1. The source is a woman aged 40 to 49 in good health. Some clones in this sample may be carry-over from other donors' samples. Sequencing was performed on PBMCs. The chain's CDR3 is CAWSPLGQGHEQFF. CDR3 DNA: TGTGCCTGGAGCCCGCTTGGACAGGGCCATGAGCAGTTCTTC. Using reference TRBV30 and TRBJ2-1 for the parts outside the CDR3, the full variable domain is SQTIHQWPATLVQPVGSPLSLECTVEGTSNPNLYWYRQAAGRGLQLLFYSVGIGQISSEVPQNLSASRPQDRQFILSSKKLLLSDSGFYLCAWSPLGQGHEQFFGPGTRLTVL.